Each of the 9 T cell receptor beta chains below was sequenced from the same sample in a study of human T cells and chemical hapten exposure. TCRdb re-derived calls from the RACE reads in MiXCR, one entry per CDR3 protein. The sample consists of some 300,000 distinct CDR3 sequences, around 5.5% of them appearing once. Time point: pre-sensitization, week 0. The treatment is: therapeutic diphenylcyclopropenone sensitization with weekly scalp DPC. The source was whole blood, collected in connection with sensitization to the hapten diphenylcyclopropenone (DPC). The receptors here all came from a woman younger than 35 with alopecia areata. Some clones in this sample may be carry-over from other donors' samples.

The chain has TRBV6-1 and TRBJ2-3, with 13 bases that match TRBD2. The CDR3 totals 15 residues. Germline trimming cut 6 bases from V and 6 bases from J; bases unmatched to any gene: 6. Germline values: CDR1 MNHNS, CDR2 SASEGT. The CDR3 loop reads CASSGLAGDVDTQYF. In DNA, the CDR3 is TGTGCCAGCAGCGGACTAGCGGGGGATGTTGATACGCAGTATTTT.

V gene TRBV5-1 combines with J gene TRBJ1-2, with no clear D. The V gene's germline CDR1 is SGHRS and CDR2 YFSETQ. CDR3 length equals 16 residues. Trimming stripped 0 bases from V and 0 bases from J, with 12 bases between. The chain's CDR3 is CASSLDGGSSNYGYTF. CDR3 sequence (DNA): TGCGCCAGCAGCTTGGATGGAGGGTCGTCTAACTATGGCTACACCTTC.

J is TRBJ2-3 and V is TRBV6-9; maybe TRBD2 (6 bases). Trimming removed 8 bases at V and 2 bases at J, with 11 bases between. CDR3 length: 13 amino acids. Germline CDR1 and CDR2: MNHGY and SVAAGI. The CDR3 DNA reads as TGTGCCAGCCTCGGGAGCCTCACAGATACGCAGTATTTT. Its translation is CASLGSLTDTQYF.

This clonotype came up many times. The gene calls are TRBV7-2 and TRBJ1-2, with TRBD1 identical over 11 bases. J lost 11 bases, V lost 5 bases, and 13 bases had no gene match. Germline V lookup: CDR1 SGHTA, CDR2 FQGNSA. The CDR3 runs to 15 residues. The CDR3: CASSPRTGGALLYTF. CDR3 coding DNA: TGTGCCAGCAGCCCACGGACAGGGGGCGCCCTCCTATACACCTTC.

The genes are TRBV7-3 and TRBJ1-4; no reliable D call. V gave up 0 bases and J gave up 3 bases, with 8 bases separating them. This CDR3 is 15 amino acids long. Germline V gives CDR1 SGHTA, CDR2 FQGTGA. CDR3 residues: CASSLTGSPNEKLFF. The CDR3 DNA follows: TGTGCCAGCAGCTTAACCGGCAGCCCTAATGAAAAACTGTTTTTT.

The chain joins TRBV14 to TRBJ1-2; no definite D call. V was cut by 3 bases and J by 2 bases, with 7 bases left in between. Germline loops: CDR1 SGHDN, CDR2 FVKESK. This CDR3 is 13 amino acids long. This CDR3 is CASSHRGNYGYTF. CDR3 bases: TGTGCCAGCAGCCATAGAGGGAACTATGGCTACACCTTC.

The table lists this clonotype with many counts. V usage is TRBV4-3 and J usage is TRBJ1-6; 8 positions match TRBD1. This CDR3 is 14 amino acids long. Germline CDR1 reads LGHNA; CDR2 reads YSLEER. J lost 10 bases, V lost 0 bases, and 2 bases had no gene match. The CDR3 is CASSQDRGRSPLHF. The CDR3 bases are TGCGCCAGCAGCCAAGACAGGGGGCGATCACCCCTCCACTTT.

J is TRBJ2-2 and V is TRBV5-1; 10 nucleotides match TRBD1. V gave up 4 bases and J gave up 0 bases; unmatched junction bases: 3. The CDR3 extends over 16 amino acids. Looked up from germline, CDR1 is SGHRS and CDR2 is YFSETQ. The CDR3 region has the DNA TGCGCCAGCAGCCCGACAGGGGGCGCGAACACCGGGGAGCTGTTTTTT. It yields the protein CASSPTGGANTGELFF.

V and J are TRBV6-5 and TRBJ1-6; 7 positions agree with TRBD1. V gave up 6 bases and J gave up 8 bases; unmatched junction bases: 10. CDR3 length equals 15 residues. The germline V gene encodes CDR1 MNHEY and CDR2 SVGAGI. CDR3: CASRRTGTVDSPLHF. The CDR3 coding sequence is TGTGCCAGCAGACGAACCGGGACAGTGGATTCACCCCTCCACTTT.